This TCR beta chain was observed in a study of beta chain features in type 1 diabetes. Findings and limits, study-wide: In all four CD4+ subsets, TCRB CDR3 length was significantly, moderately reduced in type 1 diabetes. VDJ junctions in type 1 diabetes patients carried more deletions and fewer insertions. In the patient group, naive, central memory and Treg TCRB repertoires seemed more alike than in the healthy donor group.

For this clone: What it binds is not known.

CD4+ naive, central memory, regulatory and stem cell-like memory cells were sorted via CD45RO/CCR7/CD25/CD127/CD95/CD27. This CDR3 comprises 17 residues. Trimming cost V 3 bases and J 10 bases; bases outside gene matches: 14. CDR1 and CDR2 (germline): SGHNT, YYREEE (reference sequence). The study reverse transcribed the entire isolated RNA, so it sequenced expressed TCRB transcripts. The method was immunoSEQ multiplex PCR; TCRdb's version includes in-frame clones alone and lacks a portion of them. The table lists 150,000 to 200,000 clones, approximately 7.8% of them singletons. This TCR was sampled from a woman between 40 and 55 years old with type 1 diabetes. Source material: central memory CD4+ T cells from blood. The genes are TRBV5-4 and TRBJ1-6, with 9 nucleotides matching TRBD1. The CDR3 coding sequence is TGTGCCAGCAGCTCGATCGGGGGACAGGGCCTGAGGTCACCCCTCCACTTT. This sequence encodes CASSSIGGQGLRSPLHF.